Shown below are 31 T cell receptor beta chains from a single sample sequenced in a study of shared clonotypes between healthy human individuals. The method was immunoSEQ multiplex PCR; TCRdb's version includes in-frame clones alone and lacks a portion of them. Counted here are over 2 million clones, 85% to 95% occurring once; the ten biggest clones make up under 0.15%. The specimen sequenced was naive CD4+ T cells sorted from blood. Regarding subset: CD45RA+ positively selected. The receptors were sampled from a man aged 18 to 29 in good health.

The J gene is TRBJ2-6, the V gene TRBV2; D not resolved. V lost 1 base and J lost 4, with 8 bases in between. The CDR3 has 15 amino acids. CDR1 is SNHLY and CDR2 is FYNNEI in the germline V gene. CDR3 sequence reads: CASSEESWGANVLTF. The CDR3 DNA sequence: TGTGCCAGCAGTGAAGAGTCCTGGGGGGCCAACGTCCTGACTTTC.

The V call is TRBV28, the J call TRBJ1-2; 10 bases align to TRBD1. The V gene end was trimmed by 10 bases and the J gene end by 10 bases; junction bases not matched to a gene: 12. Germline CDR1 is MDHEN and CDR2 is SYDVKM. The CDR3 sequence is 13 residues long. This chain's CDR3 is CATRSGQGPHYTF. The CDR3 coding sequence is TGTGCCACCAGGTCGGGACAGGGGCCCCACTACACCTTC.

The rearrangement links TRBV9 to TRBJ2-7, with TRBD2 identical over 7 bases. V lost 0 bases, J lost 1 base, and 7 bases stayed unmatched. Per the germline V gene, CDR1 is SGDLS and CDR2 is YYNGEE. This CDR3 is built from 16 residues. CDR3 sequence: CASSVAAGRSSYEQYF. The CDR3 nucleotides read TGTGCCAGCAGCGTAGCCGCCGGGAGGTCTTCCTACGAGCAGTACTTC. Full variable domain (remainder filled in from reference TRBV9 and TRBJ2-7): DSGVTQTPKHLITATGQRVTLRCSPRSGDLSVYWYQQSLDQGLQFLIQYYNGEERAKGNILERFSAQQFPDLHSELNLSSLELGDSALYFCASSVAAGRSSYEQYFGPGTRLTVT.

The chain uses TRBV9 and TRBJ1-1; D is undetermined. This CDR3 region has 16 residues. Trimming took 4 bases from V and 6 from J, leaving 22 bases between them. The V gene's germline CDR1 is SGDLS and CDR2 YYNGEE. The CDR3 region is CASSPIPVLEKAEAFF. The DNA of the CDR3 is TGTGCCAGCAGCCCCATCCCGGTCCTCGAGAAGGCTGAAGCTTTCTTT.

The chain joins TRBV5-6 to TRBJ2-7, with D possibly TRBD1 on 5 matching bases. The CDR3 sequence is 14 residues long. Germline lookup yields CDR1 SGHDT and CDR2 YYEEEE. V lost 0 bases and J lost 4, with 11 bases in between. CDR3 DNA sequence: TGTGCCAGCAGCTTGGACAGGAACCGGTACGAGCAGTACTTC. Protein sequence: CASSLDRNRYEQYF.

The genes are TRBV30 and TRBJ2-1; D call uncertain. The ends were cut back, 3 bases at V and 6 bases at J, with 9 bases in the middle. The CDR3 length is 12 residues. The germline CDR1 and CDR2 sequences are GTSNPN and SVGIG (reference sequence). Here the CDR3 DNA reads TGTGCCTGGAGACAAAAGGGCAATGAGCAGTTCTTC. Residues: CAWRQKGNEQFF.

CDR3 in amino acids: CAISGPDRAAKNIQYF. CDR3 nucleotides: TGTGCCATCAGTGGGCCGGACAGGGCCGCCAAAAACATTCAGTACTTC. This chain joins TRBV10-3 and TRBJ2-4; 8 nucleotides line up with TRBD1. Looked up from germline, CDR1 is ENHRY and CDR2 is SYGVKD. This CDR3 region has 16 residues. V gave up 4 bases and J gave up 1 base; unmatched junction bases: 6.

The chain links TRBV10-1 to TRBJ2-7; TRBD1 might be the D (5 bases). Trimming removed 3 bases from V and 6 bases from J, with 18 bases in between. Germline assignment: CDR1 WNHNN and CDR2 SYGVQD (reference sequence). This CDR3 contains 15 residues. DNA for the CDR3: TGCGCCAGCAGTGAACAACAGGCCTTTGGGTCCGAGCAGTACTTC. It yields the protein CASSEQQAFGSEQYF.

The rearrangement uses TRBV2 and TRBJ1-4; TRBD1 agrees at 7 bases. J lost 5 bases, V lost 5 bases, and 5 bases had no gene match. The CDR3 covers 14 residues. Germline CDR1 SNHLY, CDR2 FYNNEI. This chain's CDR3 is CASSSGTVNEKLFF. CDR3 nucleotides: TGTGCCAGCAGTTCCGGGACAGTAAATGAAAAACTGTTTTTT.

The chain employs TRBV7-8 and TRBJ1-1; D is undetermined. The germline V gene encodes CDR1 SGHVS and CDR2 FQNEAQ. The length of the CDR3 is 17 residues. V was clipped by 2 bases and J by 4 bases, with 20 bases between them. CDR3 region: CASSLIKIRTTPTEAFF. CDR3 bases: TGTGCCAGCAGCTTAATAAAGATCAGGACGACTCCCACTGAAGCTTTCTTT.

The chain uses TRBV2 and TRBJ2-2; D might be TRBD1 (6 bases). V dropped 7 bases and J dropped 0 bases, with 30 bases sitting between them. Germline-derived CDR1 and CDR2 are SNHLY and FYNNEI. CDR3 length: 21 amino acids. The CDR3 loop reads CASTKTAGVGSGHANTGELFF. CDR3 sequence (DNA): TGTGCCAGCACCAAAACGGCAGGGGTTGGATCCGGACACGCGAACACCGGGGAGCTGTTTTTT.

The chain is built from TRBV5-1 and TRBJ1-5; no clear D. This CDR3 has 15 amino acids. Germline loops: CDR1 SGHRS, CDR2 YFSETQ. Trimming took off 0 bases at V and 0 bases at J, with 7 bases between the two ends. CDR3 nucleotides: TGCGCCAGCAGCTTGGGACCAGCTAGCAATCAGCCCCAGCATTTT. Its translation is CASSLGPASNQPQHF. Looking up the rest from reference TRBV5-1 and TRBJ1-5 gives the full variable domain: KAGVTQTPRYLIKTRGQQVTLSCSPISGHRSVSWYQQTPGQGLQFLFEYFSETQRNKGNFPGRFSGRQFSNSRSEMNVSTLELGDSALYLCASSLGPASNQPQHFGDGTRLSIL.

DNA for the CDR3: TGTGCCTGGAGTTCTTCACAGGGACCCCATCGAGGTGGCTACACCTTC. It translates to CAWSSSQGPHRGGYTF. The V and J genes are TRBV30 and TRBJ1-2; possibly TRBD1 for D (6 bases). The ends were cut back, 2 bases at V and 7 bases at J, with 23 bases in the middle. CDR3 length: 16 residues. The germline V gene has CDR1 GTSNPN and CDR2 SVGIG (reference sequence).

This chain links TRBV6-1 with TRBJ2-3, with D possibly matching TRBD2 (6 bases). In germline, CDR1 is MNHNS, CDR2 SASEGT. The CDR3 length is 14 residues. The V and J ends lost 7 bases and 0 bases respectively, with 11 bases between them. The CDR3 DNA follows: TGTGCCAGCATATGGGGGACTAGCACAGATACGCAGTATTTT. Its protein is CASIWGTSTDTQYF.

The rearrangement links TRBV18 to TRBJ2-7; D ambiguous. The CDR3 runs 16 residues. Germline V gives CDR1 KGHSH, CDR2 LQKENI. The germline V and J ends were trimmed by 0 bases and 2 bases, with 14 bases remaining between them. The CDR3 DNA reads as TGTGCCAGCTCACCACCGGCGCCTGCTCCCACCTACGAGCAGTACTTC. This sequence encodes CASSPPAPAPTYEQYF.

The V gene is TRBV11-2, the J gene TRBJ2-3; 7 bases fit TRBD2. Germline V gene sequence: CDR1 SGHAT, CDR2 FQNNGV. There are 14 residues in the CDR3. V lost 3 bases, J lost 4 bases, and 4 bases stayed unmatched. This chain's CDR3 is CASSFGGGADTQYF. CDR3 coding DNA: TGTGCCAGCAGCTTCGGCGGGGGAGCAGATACGCAGTATTTT.

V is TRBV5-4 and J is TRBJ2-3; D is perhaps TRBD2 (5 bases). V gave up 4 bases and J gave up 5 bases, with 14 bases separating them. Germline V lookup: CDR1 SGHNT, CDR2 YYREEE (reference sequence). The CDR3 is 14 residues long. The CDR3 loop reads CASSPSGVQDTQYF. The DNA of the CDR3 is TGTGCCAGCAGCCCCTCCGGGGTCCAAGATACGCAGTATTTT.

The rearrangement uses TRBV30 and TRBJ2-4; D remains ambiguous. Trimming took 0 bases from V and 0 from J, leaving 9 bases between them. Germline CDR1 GTSNPN, CDR2 SVGIG (reference sequence). There are 15 residues in the CDR3. The CDR3 DNA sequence: TGTGCCTGGAGTGTGTCCGGAGTAGCCAAAAACATTCAGTACTTC. It is translated as CAWSVSGVAKNIQYF.

The chain has TRBV5-1 and TRBJ2-5, with TRBD1 matching 7 bases. The V gene's germline CDR1 is SGHRS and CDR2 YFSETQ. V lost 7 bases and J lost 2; bases outside the gene matches: 14. CDR3 length: 16 amino acids. The CDR3 DNA follows: TGCGCCAGCGCGCCGAGATCGGGACAGTTACAAGAGACCCAGTACTTC. It translates to CASAPRSGQLQETQYF.

V gene TRBV9 combines with J gene TRBJ2-5, with 10 positions matching TRBD2. There are 14 residues in the CDR3. The germline V gene encodes CDR1 SGDLS and CDR2 YYNGEE. Trimming cost V 4 bases and J 1 base; bases outside gene matches: 1. The CDR3 loop reads CASSLAGAQETQYF. In DNA form, the CDR3 reads TGTGCCAGCAGCCTAGCGGGGGCCCAAGAGACCCAGTACTTC.

This sequence joins TRBV7-9 and TRBJ1-6; D not resolved. The germline V gene encodes CDR1 SEHNR and CDR2 FQNEAQ (reference sequence). Deletions cut 5 bases from V and 3 bases from J, with 5 bases between. This CDR3 region has 13 residues. Here the CDR3 reads CASSAYYNSPLHF. The CDR3 nucleotides are TGTGCCAGCAGCGCTTACTATAATTCACCCCTCCACTTT.

This chain links TRBV30 with TRBJ2-1; D remains unclear. The CDR3 is 10 amino acids. CDR1 is GTSNPN and CDR2 is SVGIG in the germline V gene (reference sequence). The V end lost 7 bases, the J end lost 4 bases, and 5 bases lay between the germline ends. This CDR3 is CAFSYNEQFF. CDR3 nucleotides: TGTGCCTTCTCATACAATGAGCAGTTCTTC.

The rearrangement links TRBV28 to TRBJ1-5; TRBD1 matches at 7 bases. The germline CDR1 and CDR2 sequences are MDHEN and SYDVKM. V lost 5 bases, J lost 1 base, and 8 bases stayed unmatched. The CDR3 covers 16 residues. CDR3: CASSPGNRGSNQPQHF. The CDR3 DNA is TGTGCCAGCAGTCCTGGAAACAGGGGAAGCAATCAGCCCCAGCATTTT.

This chain connects TRBV7-8 to TRBJ2-7, with no clear D. The CDR3 is 15 amino acids. Germline-derived CDR1 and CDR2 are SGHVS and FQNEAQ. V shed 3 bases and J shed 0 bases, with 12 bases lying between them. The DNA for the CDR3 is TGTGCCAGCAGCTTCAGACTCCTCAGCTCCTACGAGCAGTACTTC. Protein sequence: CASSFRLLSSYEQYF.

About this clone itself: The same CDR3 arises from other DNA sequences in this sample as well. The J gene is TRBJ2-5, the V gene TRBV5-1, with 8 positions matching TRBD1. The trim removed 0 bases at V and 1 base at J, leaving 2 bases unmatched. CDR3 length: 15 residues. Germline CDR1 is SGHRS and CDR2 is YFSETQ. CDR3 loop: CASSLAGTGQETQYF. CDR3 nucleotide sequence: TGCGCCAGCAGCTTGGCAGGGACAGGCCAAGAGACCCAGTACTTC.

This chain joins TRBV18 and TRBJ1-1; no definite D call. Germline CDR1 and CDR2: KGHSH and LQKENI. Trimming pared 4 bases from V and 2 bases from J, leaving 17 bases between. The length of the CDR3 is 16 residues. CDR3 bases: TGTGCCAGCTCACGCACTAGCGGGCGGGGAAACACTGAAGCTTTCTTT. Translation: CASSRTSGRGNTEAFF. Complete variable domain (other parts from reference TRBV18 and TRBJ1-1): NAGVMQNPRHLVRRRGQEARLRCSPMKGHSHVYWYRQLPEEGLKFMVYLQKENIIDESGMPKERFSAEFPKEGPSILRIQQVVRGDSAAYFCASSRTSGRGNTEAFFGQGTRLTVV.

J is TRBJ1-5 and V is TRBV19; 9 bases are shared with TRBD1. Germline CDR1 and CDR2: LNHDA and SQIVND (reference sequence). The CDR3 extends over 14 amino acids. The junction had 2 bases not matched to a gene; V was cut back by 1 base and J by 7 bases. CDR3 loop: CASSIVTGGQPQHF. Here the CDR3 DNA reads TGTGCCAGTAGTATAGTCACAGGGGGCCAGCCCCAGCATTTT.

Written as DNA, the CDR3 is TGTGCCAGCACCCCCGGGGACAGTGGGCGTCGGGAGACCCAGTACTTC. It specifies CASTPGDSGRRETQYF. This chain joins TRBV7-2 and TRBJ2-5, with 7 bases that match TRBD1. CDR3 length: 16 residues. Germline assignment: CDR1 SGHTA and CDR2 FQGNSA. V lost 7 bases and J lost 5; bases outside the gene matches: 16.

The chain is built from TRBV18 and TRBJ2-6; tentative D call: TRBD1 (5 bases). V shed 5 bases and J shed 0 bases, with 8 bases lying between them. CDR3 size: 15 residues. Looked up from germline, CDR1 is KGHSH and CDR2 is LQKENI. CDR3 sequence reads: CASSDQGSGANVLTF. In nucleotides, the CDR3 is TGTGCCAGCTCAGATCAGGGCTCTGGGGCCAACGTCCTGACTTTC. Complete variable domain (other parts from reference TRBV18 and TRBJ2-6): NAGVMQNPRHLVRRRGQEARLRCSPMKGHSHVYWYRQLPEEGLKFMVYLQKENIIDESGMPKERFSAEFPKEGPSILRIQQVVRGDSAAYFCASSDQGSGANVLTFGAGSRLTVL.

The V and J genes are TRBV5-1 and TRBJ2-3, with 10 positions matching TRBD2. CDR1 is SGHRS and CDR2 is YFSETQ in the germline V gene. With V trimmed by 4 bases and J by 5 bases, 4 bases remained unmatched. The CDR3 sequence is 14 residues long. CDR3 loop: CASSLSGGKDTQYF. Written as DNA, the CDR3 is TGCGCCAGCAGCCTTAGCGGGGGGAAAGATACGCAGTATTTT.

This rearrangement joins TRBV4-2 to TRBJ1-3; D perhaps matches TRBD1 (5 bases). CDR3 length: 15 residues. Deletions cut 3 bases from V and 4 bases from J, with 13 bases between. Per germline, CDR1 LGHNA and CDR2 YNFKEQ. This CDR3 reads CASSQSIQGGNTIYF. The DNA of the CDR3 is TGTGCCAGCAGCCAGTCAATCCAGGGAGGAAACACCATATATTTT.